This T cell receptor beta chain stems from a study of blood T cell repertoires in COVID-19. Per the germline V gene, CDR1 is SGHVS and CDR2 is FNYEAQ. Trimming shortened V by 0 bases and J by 3 bases, and 10 bases separated the two germline ends. This CDR3 spans 15 amino acids. Generated by immunoSEQ multiplex PCR, the TCRdb table keeps only in-frame clones and is missing some. The sample consists of over 100,000 clones, nearly 90% of them appearing once. What was sequenced was peripheral blood. The TCR comes from a man aged 45-65 years with active COVID-19. The V call is TRBV7-6, the J call TRBJ2-3, with D perhaps TRBD2 (5 bases). CDR3 sequence: CASSLARGWTDTQYF. CDR3 in DNA: TGTGCCAGCAGCTTAGCCCGGGGTTGGACAGATACGCAGTATTTT.